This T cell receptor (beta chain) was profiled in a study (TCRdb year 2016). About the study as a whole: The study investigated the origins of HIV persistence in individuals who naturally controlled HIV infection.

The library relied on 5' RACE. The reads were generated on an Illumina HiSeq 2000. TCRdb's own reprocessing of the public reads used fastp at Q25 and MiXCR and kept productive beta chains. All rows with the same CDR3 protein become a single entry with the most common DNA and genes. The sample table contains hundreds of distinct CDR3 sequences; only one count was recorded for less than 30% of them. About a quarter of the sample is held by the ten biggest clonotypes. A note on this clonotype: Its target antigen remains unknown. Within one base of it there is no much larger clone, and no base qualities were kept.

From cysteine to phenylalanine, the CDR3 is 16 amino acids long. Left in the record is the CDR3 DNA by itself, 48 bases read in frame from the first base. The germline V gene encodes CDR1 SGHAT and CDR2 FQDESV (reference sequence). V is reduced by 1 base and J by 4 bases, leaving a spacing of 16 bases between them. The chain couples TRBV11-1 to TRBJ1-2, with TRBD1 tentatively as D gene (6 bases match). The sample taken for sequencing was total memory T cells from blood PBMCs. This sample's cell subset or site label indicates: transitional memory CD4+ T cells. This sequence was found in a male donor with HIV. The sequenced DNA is TGTGCCAGCAGCTTAGTGGCAGGGGCCGGAGGCTATGGCTACACCTTC. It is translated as CASSLVAGAGGYGYTF.